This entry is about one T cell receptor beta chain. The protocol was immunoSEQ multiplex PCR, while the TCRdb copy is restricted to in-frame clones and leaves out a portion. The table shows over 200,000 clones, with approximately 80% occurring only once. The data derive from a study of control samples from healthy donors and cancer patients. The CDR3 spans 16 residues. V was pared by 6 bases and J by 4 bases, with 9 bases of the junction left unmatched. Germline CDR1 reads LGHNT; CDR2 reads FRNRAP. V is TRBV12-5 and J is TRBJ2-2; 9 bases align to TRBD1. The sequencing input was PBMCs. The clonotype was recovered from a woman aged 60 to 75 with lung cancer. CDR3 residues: CASGRGQGQGTGELFF. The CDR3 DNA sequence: TGTGCTAGTGGACGTGGACAGGGGCAGGGCACCGGGGAGCTGTTTTTT.